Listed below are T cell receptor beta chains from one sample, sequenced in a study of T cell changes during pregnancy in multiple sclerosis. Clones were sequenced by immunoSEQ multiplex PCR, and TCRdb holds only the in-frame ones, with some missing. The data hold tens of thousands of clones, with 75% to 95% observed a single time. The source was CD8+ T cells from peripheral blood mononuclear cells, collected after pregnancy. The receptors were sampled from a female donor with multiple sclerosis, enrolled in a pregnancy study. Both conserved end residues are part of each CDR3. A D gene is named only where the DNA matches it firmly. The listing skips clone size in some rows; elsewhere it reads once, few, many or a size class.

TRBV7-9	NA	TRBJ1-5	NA	CASTEGNQPQHF	TGTGCCAGCACCGAGGGAAATCAGCCCCAGCATTTT
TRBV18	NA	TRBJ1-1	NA	CASSRTGENTEAFF	TGTGCCAGCTCAAGAACAGGCGAGAACACTGAAGCTTTCTTT
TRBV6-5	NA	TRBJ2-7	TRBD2	CASSSISGKIYEQYF	TGTGCCAGCAGTTCGATTAGCGGGAAAATCTACGAGCAGTACTTC
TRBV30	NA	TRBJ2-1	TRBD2	CAWTQYVGLAGLNEQFF	TGTGCCTGGACTCAGTACGTGGGACTAGCGGGACTCAATGAGCAGTTCTTC
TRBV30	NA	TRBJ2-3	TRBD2	CAWGSGGAGTDTQYF	TGTGCCTGGGGTAGCGGGGGGGCCGGCACAGATACGCAGTATTTT
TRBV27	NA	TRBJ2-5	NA	CASSLLGGWETQYF	TGTGCCAGCAGCCTCCTGGGGGGATGGGAGACCCAGTACTTC
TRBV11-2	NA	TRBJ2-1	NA	CASSFVQGFSHNEQFF	TGTGCCAGCAGCTTCGTCCAGGGATTTTCCCACAATGAGCAGTTCTTC
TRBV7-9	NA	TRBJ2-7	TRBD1	CASSLGQGVSYEQYF	TGTGCCAGCAGCTTAGGGCAGGGGGTCTCCTACGAGCAGTACTTC
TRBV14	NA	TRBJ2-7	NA	CASSQPSLTGTYEQYF	TGTGCCAGCAGCCAACCATCTCTGACAGGTACCTACGAGCAGTACTTC
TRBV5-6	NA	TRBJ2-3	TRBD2	CASSWGTSGGTDTQYF	TGTGCCAGCAGCTGGGGGACTAGCGGGGGCACAGATACGCAGTATTTT
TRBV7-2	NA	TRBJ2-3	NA	CASSLGGRGTDTQYF	TGTGCCAGCAGCTTAGGGGGCAGGGGCACAGATACGCAGTATTTT
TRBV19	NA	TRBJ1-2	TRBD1	CASSMPGGFFYGYTF	TGTGCCAGTAGTATGCCAGGGGGGTTCTTCTATGGCTACACCTTC
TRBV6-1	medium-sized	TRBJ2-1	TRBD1	CASSESVGTGANEQFF	TGTGCCAGCAGTGAAAGTGTAGGGACAGGGGCAAATGAGCAGTTCTTC
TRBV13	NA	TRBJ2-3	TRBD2	CASSAAPTSGITDTQYF	TGTGCCAGCAGCGCCGCACCAACTAGCGGTATCACAGATACACAGTATTTT
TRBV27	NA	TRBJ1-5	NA	CASSLAGARGNQPQHF	TGTGCCAGCAGTTTAGCGGGGGCGCGTGGCAATCAGCCCCAGCATTTT
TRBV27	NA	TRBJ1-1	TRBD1	CASSRDRVTEAFF	TGTGCCAGCAGTCGAGACAGGGTCACTGAAGCTTTCTTT
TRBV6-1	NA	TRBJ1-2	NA	CASSEAEGGGGYGYTF	TGTGCCAGCAGTGAAGCGGAGGGGGGGGGTGGATATGGCTACACCTTC
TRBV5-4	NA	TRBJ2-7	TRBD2	CASSSSLAGAVYEQYF	TGTGCCAGCAGCTCCTCCTTAGCGGGGGCGGTCTACGAGCAGTACTTC
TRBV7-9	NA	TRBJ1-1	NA	CASSWIGLEEAFF	TGTGCCAGCAGCTGGATCGGGTTGGAAGAAGCTTTCTTT
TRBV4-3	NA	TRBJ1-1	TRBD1	CASSQGISGQTNTEAFF	TGCGCCAGCAGCCAAGGGATCTCGGGACAGACGAACACTGAAGCTTTCTTT
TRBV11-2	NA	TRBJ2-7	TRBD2	CASIHREDTTPYEQYF	TGTGCCAGCATCCACCGGGAGGACACGACGCCCTACGAGCAGTACTTC
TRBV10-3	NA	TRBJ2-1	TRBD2	CAINPSGGAYNEQFF	TGTGCCATCAACCCTAGCGGGGGCGCCTACAATGAGCAGTTCTTC
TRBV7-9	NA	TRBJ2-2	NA	CASSSTTTGIGELFF	TGTGCCAGCAGCTCAACGACTACTGGGATCGGGGAGCTGTTTTTT
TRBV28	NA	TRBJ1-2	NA	CASSLATERPSIYGYTF	TGTGCCAGCAGTTTAGCGACAGAGAGACCGAGCATCTATGGCTACACCTTC
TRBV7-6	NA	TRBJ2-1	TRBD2	CASSLLLAGGLSSYNEQFF	TGTGCCAGCAGCTTATTACTAGCGGGGGGTCTAAGCTCCTACAATGAGCAGTTCTTC
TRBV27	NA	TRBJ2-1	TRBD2	CASTKGLAVPGYNEQFF	TGTGCCAGCACAAAGGGACTAGCGGTCCCAGGCTACAATGAGCAGTTCTTC
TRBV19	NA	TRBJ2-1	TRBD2	CASSDLMGGLASGKGNEQFF	TGTGCCAGTAGCGACCTTATGGGGGGATTGGCTAGCGGGAAAGGGAATGAGCAGTTCTTC
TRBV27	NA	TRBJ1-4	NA	CASSLEGFNEKLFF	TGTGCCAGCAGTTTGGAGGGATTTAATGAAAAACTGTTTTTT
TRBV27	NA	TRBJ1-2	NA	CASSLFQLQGLEGYTF	TGTGCCAGCAGTTTATTCCAACTACAGGGTTTGGAGGGCTACACCTTC
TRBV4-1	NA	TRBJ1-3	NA	CASSQDSGSGNTIYF	TGCGCCAGCAGCCAAGATTCAGGCTCTGGAAACACCATATATTTT
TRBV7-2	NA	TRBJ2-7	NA	CASSLDLARVSGSSYEQYF	TGTGCCAGCAGCTTAGACCTTGCTAGGGTGAGCGGGTCCTCCTACGAGCAGTACTTC
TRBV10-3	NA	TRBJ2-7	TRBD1	CAGGTGVSYEQYF	TGTGCCGGGGGGACAGGGGTTTCCTACGAGCAGTACTTC
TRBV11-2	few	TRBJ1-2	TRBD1	CASSALFGQGSYTF	TGTGCCAGCAGCGCCCTTTTTGGACAGGGAAGTTACACCTTC
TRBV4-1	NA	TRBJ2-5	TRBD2	CASSHPTGLAQETQYF	TGCGCCAGCAGCCATCCTACCGGACTAGCCCAAGAGACCCAGTACTTC
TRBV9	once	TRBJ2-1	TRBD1	CASSASGQVYNEQFF	TGTGCCAGCAGCGCCTCTGGACAGGTATACAATGAGCAGTTCTTC